A single sample gave rise to the 22 T cell receptor beta chains below, sequenced in a study of CD8+ T cells in alopecia areata. The treatment is: oral pan-JAK inhibitor, 5-10 mg twice daily. RNA was extracted and reverse transcribed into cDNA as the sequencing template. Produced via immunoSEQ multiplex PCR; TCRdb's table is partial and in-frame only. Counted here are 100,000 or so clones, 55% to 75% occurring once; the ten biggest clones make up around 17%. The sequencing used CD8+ T cells sorted from blood, collected between weeks 55 and 65, from a patient treated with tofacitinib. The receptors stem from a human donor with alopecia areata.

The V gene is TRBV14, the J gene TRBJ2-5; D might be TRBD1 (5 bases). CDR3 length equals 17 residues. Trimming cost V 1 base and J 4 bases, with 19 bases left between them. Germline assignment: CDR1 SGHDN and CDR2 FVKESK. Here the CDR3 DNA reads TGTGCCAGCAGCCAAGGGGGCTACTCTACATGGTTAGAGACCCAGTACTTC. Translating it yields CASSQGGYSTWLETQYF.

The chain uses TRBV7-9 and TRBJ1-1; a weak D match, TRBD1 (6 bases). The CDR3 sequence is 16 residues long. Germline V lookup: CDR1 SEHNR, CDR2 FQNEAQ (reference sequence). V was pared by 1 base and J by 1 base, with 13 bases between. The CDR3 DNA sequence: TGTGCCAGCAGCTTAGTACCGGGACACAGGAACACTGAAGCTTTCTTT. Protein sequence: CASSLVPGHRNTEAFF.

The CDR3 spells CSVEPTGGNGYTF. For the CDR3, the DNA is TGCAGCGTTGAACCGACGGGAGGTAATGGCTACACCTTC. The chain uses TRBV29-1 and TRBJ1-2; no reliable D call. This CDR3 is 13 amino acids long. The germline gives CDR1 SQVTM, CDR2 ANQGSEA. V was pared by 2 bases and J by 6 bases, with 13 bases between.

The chain carries TRBV10-3 and TRBJ2-1; TRBD2 matches 8 bases. Unmatched junction bases numbered 10, after V lost 8 bases and J lost 1 base. CDR3 length: 16 residues. Germline values: CDR1 ENHRY, CDR2 SYGVKD. The CDR3 DNA sequence: TGTGCCATCGCGGGGGGCGGCACGGGTTCCTACAATGAGCAGTTCTTC. It specifies CAIAGGGTGSYNEQFF.

This clone was detected once. This chain joins TRBV13 and TRBJ2-3; the match to TRBD2 covers 8 bases. Germline CDR1 is PRHDT and CDR2 is FYEKMQ (reference sequence). CDR3 length: 19 residues. The V and J ends lost 5 bases and 4 bases, in that order; junction bases with no gene match: 20. DNA of the CDR3: TGTGCCAGCAGCACCCGGGCCGGGGGGGCCTCCGATGGCCCAGATACGCAGTATTTT. This encodes CASSTRAGGASDGPDTQYF.

This chain uses TRBV30 with TRBJ1-1; D uncertain. V was trimmed by 8 bases and J by 4 bases, leaving 5 bases between them. CDR3 length equals 9 residues. Looked up from germline, CDR1 is GTSNPN and CDR2 is SVGIG (reference sequence). The CDR3 coding sequence is TGTGCCCTGGGCACTGAAGCTTTCTTT. It codes for CALGTEAFF.

This clone occurred once. The chain is built from TRBV27 and TRBJ2-7; D gene ambiguous. V lost 2 bases and J lost 4, with 12 bases in between. Germline assignment: CDR1 MNHEY and CDR2 SMNVEV (reference sequence). CDR3 size: 14 residues. CDR3: CASSLGVQGYEQYF. CDR3 DNA: TGTGCCAGCAGTTTAGGGGTTCAAGGTTACGAGCAGTACTTC.

The V and J genes are TRBV9 and TRBJ2-7; no clear D gene. Trimming cost V 7 bases and J 5 bases, with 7 bases left between them. CDR3 size: 10 residues. Germline CDR1 and CDR2: SGDLS and YYNGEE. The chain's CDR3 is CASGGDEQYF. CDR3 DNA sequence: TGTGCCAGCGGTGGAGACGAGCAGTACTTC.

V is TRBV13 and J is TRBJ2-1; TRBD2 aligns across 9 bases. The CDR3 runs to 13 residues. CDR1 is PRHDT, CDR2 FYEKMQ, per germline (reference sequence). V was pared by 5 bases and J by 12 bases, with 8 bases of the junction left unmatched. CDR3 region: CASSHDSGGVQFF. CDR3 in DNA: TGTGCCAGCAGCCACGATAGCGGGGGTGTGCAGTTCTTC.

The chain uses TRBV5-6 and TRBJ2-5; D is unresolved. The CDR3 loop spans 16 amino acids. Trimming took 0 bases from V and 4 from J, leaving 16 bases between them. Looked up from germline, CDR1 is SGHDT and CDR2 is YYEEEE. CDR3 residues: CASSLVQQHVAETQYF. CDR3 in DNA: TGTGCCAGCAGCTTGGTCCAACAGCACGTGGCAGAGACCCAGTACTTC.

V gene TRBV29-1 combines with J gene TRBJ2-4, with 7 nucleotides matching TRBD2. The CDR3 totals 14 residues. CDR1 and CDR2 (germline): SQVTM, ANQGSEA. The ends lost 4 bases at V and 3 bases at J; junction bases unmatched: 6. The CDR3 protein is CSVAGGKVKNIQYF. In nucleotides, the CDR3 is TGCAGCGTTGCGGGGGGAAAGGTCAAAAACATTCAGTACTTC.

This clone has just a few counts. V and J are TRBV29-1 and TRBJ2-6; 9 bases match TRBD1. The CDR3 has 17 residues. Per germline, CDR1 SQVTM and CDR2 ANQGSEA. V lost 3 bases and J lost 0; bases outside the gene matches: 6. The chain's CDR3 is CSVEDRGPISGANVLTF. CDR3 nucleotide sequence: TGCAGCGTTGAGGACAGGGGTCCCATCTCTGGGGCCAACGTCCTGACTTTC.

The V and J genes are TRBV4-2 and TRBJ1-1, with 9 bases aligning to TRBD1. In germline, CDR1 is LGHNA, CDR2 YNFKEQ. With 1 base clipped from V and 1 base from J, the junction kept 7 bases outside the gene matches. This CDR3 is built from 17 residues. The CDR3, as DNA: TGTGCCAGCAGCCAAGCAAGGACAGGGGTGGGGAACACTGAAGCTTTCTTT. It translates to CASSQARTGVGNTEAFF.

The chain links TRBV27 to TRBJ1-5; 8 bases agree with TRBD1. CDR3 length equals 15 residues. Germline CDR1 MNHEY, CDR2 SMNVEV (reference sequence). Trimming cost V 5 bases and J 2 bases; bases outside gene matches: 5. The CDR3 reads CASSEDRAGNQPQHF. CDR3 coding DNA: TGTGCCAGCAGTGAGGACAGGGCGGGCAATCAGCCCCAGCATTTT.

This clone showed up just a few times. The chain recombines TRBV7-9 with TRBJ1-5, with D perhaps matching TRBD1 (5 bases). The ends were cut back, 1 base at V and 5 bases at J, with 9 bases in the middle. CDR1 is SEHNR, CDR2 FQNEAQ, per germline (reference sequence). The CDR3 spans 14 residues. In nucleotides, the CDR3 is TGTGCCAGCAGCTTAGACCAGGGATATCAGCCCCAGCATTTT. Translating it yields CASSLDQGYQPQHF.

J is TRBJ1-6 and V is TRBV6-1; D is undetermined. There are 17 residues in the CDR3. Per the germline V gene, CDR1 is MNHNS and CDR2 is SASEGT. Deletions cut 2 bases from V and 5 bases from J, with 16 bases between. The CDR3 region is CASSESWRLVNNSPLHF. The CDR3 DNA is TGTGCCAGCAGTGAATCTTGGCGTCTCGTGAATAATTCACCCCTCCACTTT.

The rearrangement joins TRBV28 to TRBJ1-1; no clear D gene. Germline lookup yields CDR1 MDHEN and CDR2 SYDVKM. The CDR3 has 12 residues. CDR3 DNA sequence: TGTGCAGTCCGCGTGGAATTGGCTGAAGCTTTCTTT. Translation gives CAVRVELAEAFF.

J is TRBJ2-7 and V is TRBV7-9; tentative D call: TRBD1 (5 bases). Looked up from germline, CDR1 is SEHNR and CDR2 is FQNEAQ (reference sequence). The CDR3 is 13 amino acids. V was pared by 1 base and J by 6 bases, with 10 bases between. CDR3 sequence reads: CASSLDQGVEQYF. The CDR3 DNA reads TGTGCCAGCAGCTTAGACCAGGGTGTCGAGCAGTACTTC. Combining the CDR3 with reference TRBV7-9 and TRBJ2-7 gives the whole variable domain DTGVSQNPRHKITKRGQNVTFRCDPISEHNRLYWYRQTLGQGPEFLTYFQNEAQLEKSRLLSDRFSAERPKGSFSTLEIQRTEQGDSAMYLCASSLDQGVEQYFGPGTRLTVT.

The rearrangement uses TRBV2 and TRBJ2-5, with TRBD1 matching 12 bases. CDR1 SNHLY and CDR2 FYNNEI come from the germline V gene. This CDR3 has 16 amino acids. V dropped 6 bases and J dropped 4; count of bases not matched to a gene: 9. The chain's CDR3 is CASRKAGTGGTETQYF. DNA for the CDR3: TGTGCCAGCAGAAAAGCGGGGACAGGGGGCACAGAGACCCAGTACTTC.

The chain has TRBV2 and TRBJ1-6; D may be TRBD1 (5 bases). CDR1 is SNHLY, CDR2 FYNNEI, per germline. The germline V and J ends were trimmed by 6 bases and 7 bases, with 13 bases remaining between them. The CDR3 is 14 amino acids. CDR3 in amino acids: CASRITGGNSPLHF. The CDR3 region has the DNA TGTGCCAGCAGAATAACCGGGGGGAATTCACCCCTCCACTTT.

The gene calls are TRBV6-4 and TRBJ2-3, with TRBD2 matching over 10 bases. Germline loops: CDR1 MRHNA, CDR2 SNTAGT. J gave up 2 bases and V 7 bases, and 3 bases lay outside the gene matches. CDR3 size: 14 residues. The CDR3 loop is CASTSGGITDTQYF. The DNA for the CDR3 is TGTGCCAGCACTAGCGGGGGCATCACAGATACGCAGTATTTT.

This chain joins TRBV12-2 and TRBJ2-3. TRBV12-2 is a known pseudogene. The CDR3 loop spans 17 amino acids. CDR3 loop: CASRHNPGAPGRDTQYF. The CDR3 region has the DNA TGTGCAAGTCGCCACAACCCGGGGGCACCGGGGAGAGATACGCAGTATTTT.